The 4 T cell receptor beta chains below were found in one sample sequenced in a study of T cells in women clearing cervical HPV infection (dated by TCRdb to the late 2010s). Library method: the immunoSEQ multiplex PCR assay. This is the immuneACCESS table as TCRdb keeps it, with only in-frame sequences that have V and J called. A part of the clones is gone; compared with another copy, unresolved V genes explain less than half, and the rest is unexplained. The table for this sample lists about 22,000 clones. Roughly an eighth of the sample is taken by the ten largest. The sequenced material came from blood buffy coat. These receptors all come from a woman between 18 and 70 years old with a cervical HPV16 infection that either progressed to CIN3+ or cleared (not recorded which).

Note on this clone: With the read ending 3 residues before the CDR3 end, the germline J gene is used to fill in that end. The V and J genes are TRBV12-3 or TRBV12-4 and TRBJ1-1; perhaps TRBD1 as D (6 bases). The CDR3 is 14 residues long. CDR3 DNA, as far as it was read: TGTGCCAGCAGTTTCTCATCCTGGGGACACGAG. Translated, it gives CASSFSSWGHE. The entire CDR3 protein is CASSFSSWGHEAFF.

For this clone: Read data end 3 residues before the CDR3 end; the end is taken from the germline J gene. This chain uses TRBV7-2 with TRBJ2-3, with TRBD2 matching over 7 bases. The CDR3 length is 14 residues. CDR1 is SGHTA and CDR2 is FQGNSA in the germline V gene. Here the CDR3 reads CASRFTSAQETQYF. The DNA read from the CDR3 is TGTGCCAGCAGATTTACTAGCGCTCAAGAGACG.

This clone is classed as medium-sized by frequency. The CDR3 end is not reached by the read, which stops 3 residues before it; the germline J gene fills it in. The chain carries TRBV18 and TRBJ2-3; D possibly corresponds to TRBD1 (6 bases). V shed 6 bases and J shed 0 bases, with 13 bases lying between them. The CDR3 is 15 residues long. Per germline, CDR1 KGHSH and CDR2 LQKENI. Partial CDR3 DNA: TGTGCCAGCTCCCTTGACAGGCCAAGCACAGATACG. Translated: CASSLDRPSTDT. The whole CDR3 reads CASSLDRPSTDTQYF.

This clone ranks as medium-sized in terms of frequency. The CDR3 protein is CASSLGQGNEKLFF. CDR3 bases read: TGTGCCAGCAGTTTGGGACAGGGAAATGAAAAA. The rearrangement links TRBV28 to TRBJ1-4; TRBD1 matches 9 bases. The CDR3 extends 3 residues past the end of the read, so its final part is completed from the germline J gene. CDR3 size: 14 residues. Trimming cost V 3 bases and J 5 bases; bases outside gene matches: 1. Germline CDR1 MDHEN, CDR2 SYDVKM.